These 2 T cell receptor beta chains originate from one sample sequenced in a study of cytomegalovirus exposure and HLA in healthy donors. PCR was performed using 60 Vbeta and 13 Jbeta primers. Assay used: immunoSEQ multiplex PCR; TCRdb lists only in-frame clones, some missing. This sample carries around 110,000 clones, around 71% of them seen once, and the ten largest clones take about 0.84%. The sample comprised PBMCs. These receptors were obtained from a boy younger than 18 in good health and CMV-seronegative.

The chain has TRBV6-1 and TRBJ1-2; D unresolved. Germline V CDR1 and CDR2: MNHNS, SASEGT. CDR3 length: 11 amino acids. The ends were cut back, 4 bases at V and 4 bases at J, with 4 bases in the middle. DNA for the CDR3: TGTGCCAGCAGTGGGGCCTATGGCTACACCTTC. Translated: CASSGAYGYTF.

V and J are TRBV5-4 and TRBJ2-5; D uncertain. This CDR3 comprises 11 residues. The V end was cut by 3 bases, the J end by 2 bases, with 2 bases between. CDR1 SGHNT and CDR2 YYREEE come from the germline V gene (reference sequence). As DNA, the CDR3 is TGTGCCAGCAGCTCTCAAGAGACCCAGTACTTC. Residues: CASSSQETQYF.